This note documents a single T cell receptor beta chain sequence. Its antigen is not known. The data are from a study of PD-L1 blockade in urothelial cancer. Background on the study: Treatment start was followed by blood analysis at 3 weeks (second dose) and again at 6 weeks.

Per patient, between 1 and 8 samples were collected at pretreatment and on-treatment time points. Each PCR reaction had synthetic TCR analog templates spiked into it. TCRdb's copy holds only in-frame clones and misses some; the assay was immunoSEQ multiplex PCR. Altogether about 82,000 clones are present, 82% being singletons, with the ten largest covering 9.5%. Study-wide points: Pretreatment TCR clonality in blood under the median foretold superior survival.

With V trimmed by 5 bases and J by 2 bases, 1 base remained unmatched. The CDR3 has 14 amino acids. Germline V CDR1 and CDR2: SGHNT, YENEEA. Sequences were derived from PBMCs, sampled around atezolizumab (anti-PD-L1) treatment. The chain combines TRBV11-3 with TRBJ2-7, with 12 bases aligning to TRBD2. The receptor was isolated from a man between 65 and 85 years old with urothelial cancer. The CDR3 region is CASSPSGRAYEQYF. Written as DNA, the CDR3 is TGTGCCAGCAGCCCTAGCGGGAGGGCCTACGAGCAGTACTTC.